Described below is a single T cell receptor (beta chain) sequence and its context. This clone appeared once. Its antigen is unknown. Base quality data are lacking; no much larger clone is found one base away. The cohort consisted of 666 healthy bone marrow donors. At the time of sampling, every cohort member was nominally healthy, though immune exposures that went unrecorded were likely present. The donor tested CMV seropositive and was one of the 289 seropositive cohort members. A peripheral blood sample was provided by each donor, and peripheral blood mononuclear cells were used for TCR beta sequencing. The Qiagen DNeasy Blood Extraction Kit was used to extract genomic DNA from the blood cell samples. This record belongs to a study of cytomegalovirus exposure and HLA in healthy donors (dated by TCRdb to 2015 to 2018). Regarding the study in general: An earlier analysis of roughly 610 of the donors reported over 250 Gb of sequence data and around 120 million unique TCR beta sequences obtained from approximately 180 million T cells. Roughly 310 gigabases of sequencing data and approximately 93 million unique TCR sequences were included in an early release covering 550 to 800 HLA-typed donors. The genetic ancestry cluster associated with self-reported Caucasian donors included 81% of the roughly 380 genotyped donors. The study aimed to test whether signatures of past pathogen exposure could be identified by cataloging public T cell receptors. The study used immunosequencing to profile the T cell repertoires of approximately 630 subjects and linked those repertoires to cytomegalovirus serostatus. A separate validation cohort of 100 to 150 different subjects was used in addition to the roughly 670-subject first cohort. To predict cytomegalovirus infection status, the study combined high-throughput TCR immunosequencing, statistical association of individual TCRs with disease status, and machine learning. A later analysis re-examined previously published TCR beta repertoires from 600 to 700 donors and added high-resolution HLA genotyping to investigate patterns of TCR occurrence. Rather than using new phenotypic data, the later analysis identified candidate immune exposures from TCR beta sequences and from how often those sequences occurred across donors. An earlier analysis of approximately 630 of the donors applied high-throughput TCR beta sequencing to assess whether each TCR beta V gene segment acted as functional or pseudogenic. Donor age, sex, ethnicity and CMV serostatus were collected together with the repertoire data. A later genetic analysis used genome-wide SNP genotypes for about 65% of the 666 donors, treating that subset as a discovery cohort. Every discovery cohort repertoire had been produced on one sequencing platform. Class I and class II HLA loci were covered by the typing at four-digit resolution. The number of donors typed differed by locus, with roughly 620-640 for A, B, C, DRB1 and DQB1, 522 for DQA1, approximately 570 for DPA1, and around 430 for DPB1. Roughly 5 DR-DQ haplotypes were treated as single units for association and clustering because of strong linkage in the cohort. Across 398 genotyped donors of the cohort, an average of approximately 240,000 unique TCR beta nucleotide sequences per donor were sequenced, and approximately 17% of those sequences were non-productive. General findings and caveats noted by the study authors: Cytomegalovirus status was reported to be diagnosed by the classifier with high specificity and sensitivity in both the original and validation cohorts. In a later genetic analysis, fewer N-insertions in productive TCRs were reported among donors in an Asian-associated ancestry cluster than the roughly 700-donor mean. In a later analysis, 16,951 TCR beta sequences were associated with specific HLA alleles at a false discovery rate of 0.05. In an earlier analysis of around 600 of the donors, most TCR beta V segments were observed in productive rearrangements about 87% or about 30% of the time, broadly matching IMGT annotations. In a later analysis, HLA-associated TCR beta chains showed more clonal expansion and lower generation probabilities than non-associated chains that were equally common. Linkage disequilibrium might explain the correlated functional status among segregating V segments, but an unknown experimental factor could not be excluded. A further reported finding was that TCR beta sequences accurately predicted the HLA-A and HLA-B alleles for most subjects in the first cohort. Only TCR beta chains were sequenced in this cohort, and the absence of alpha or paired-chain data limited detectable features. Because HLA typing was missing for some donors at each locus, association tests included only the typed subset. The 87-base-pair reads could not distinguish some IMGT-functional V segments, including TRBV6-2 and TRBV6-3, so those segments were excluded. A later analysis reported that several top co-occurrence clusters appeared linked to parvovirus B19, influenza, CMV and Epstein-Barr virus. Presence/absence analyses assumed roughly uniform sequencing depth across donors, an assumption that may not hold. About 15 rarely observed V segments, including chromosome 9 orphons, were excluded from the earlier analysis of several hundred of the donors because counts were too low. A later analysis found that TCR association rates varied across HLA loci, with DRB1 alleles showing the most associated TCRs and HLA-C alleles the fewest. A few of the identified cytomegalovirus-associated TCR beta chains were confirmed in vitro to be specific for cytomegalovirus antigens. For the cohort, immune exposure information was limited to CMV serostatus. Most CMV-associated TCR beta chains appeared to be HLA-restricted in a later analysis, and the HLA associations seemed to be driven largely by CMV exposure. A cluster of highly shared sequence variants was judged likely to be a technical artifact of the sequencing pipeline. The authors suggested that the approach could potentially be extended to other disease states and immunological phenotypes. Most TCR sequences were observed very rarely across donors, whereas some public TCRs were present in many individuals. Assigning TCR associations to individual alleles was difficult when HLA alleles, especially DR and DQ, strongly co-occurred. V-gene and J-gene trimming of TCR beta chains was associated with a missense DCLRE1C variant in a later genetic analysis, and the association was replicated in an independent cohort. A total of 164 TCR beta chains were listed by the study as associated with cytomegalovirus.

Looking up the germline V gene yields CDR1 MNHEY and CDR2 SVGAGI. The CDR3 numbers 14 residues from cysteine through phenylalanine. This entry keeps only the CDR3 DNA: 42 bases, framed from base 1. The V and J ends are trimmed by 2 bases and 2 bases, leaving 10 bases between them. The protocol used for the library was the immunoSEQ multiplex PCR assay. For the multiplex PCR, a mixture combining 60 forward primers for TCR Vbeta segments and 13 reverse primers for TCR Jbeta segments was used. Amplification of the CDR3 region of rearranged TCR beta genes was performed with a multiplex PCR assay on genomic DNA. The Illumina HiSeq System was used to sequence the amplified TCR beta libraries as 87-base-pair reads. In the source study's methods: A later analysis tallied 70 million to 100 million unique TCR beta chains across the 640 or so repertoires, and approximately 12 million of those chains were shared by two or more donors. Raw reads were error-corrected and collapsed into unique sequences by a nearest-neighbor algorithm in which closely related sequences were merged to remove PCR and sequencing errors. CDR3 sequences were aligned to IMGT reference sequences to assign V, D and J gene segments. For a sequence to be retained, a match of at least six nucleotides was required to both a V gene segment and a J gene segment. A rearrangement counted as productive if the CDR3 had no stop codons and remained in frame with V and J, and every other rearrangement counted as non-productive. CDR3 was defined by IMGT convention, running from the second conserved V-encoded cysteine to the conserved J-encoded phenylalanine. The earlier analysis of fewer than 700 of the donors excluded sequences that lacked an unambiguous match to a single V gene segment. In an earlier analysis of more than 500 of the donors, a V segment was called functional when productive rearrangements were above 56.7%, and segregating when the standard deviation between donors exceeded 5%. A statistical classification framework was developed to diagnose cytomegalovirus status using the catalog of TCR beta chain sequences. A later analysis assigned V and J genes by comparing TCR nucleotide sequences with IMGT/GENE-DB human TR gene sequences. Using the TCRdist pipeline, a later analysis assigned CDR3 sequences along with most-parsimonious VDJ recombination scenarios. In a later analysis, each TCR beta chain was defined by its CDR3 amino acid sequence together with its V-gene family, and reads lacking a unique V-gene family were excluded. A later analysis removed roughly 590 highly shared, low-generation-probability nucleotide sequences to deal with suspected cross-contamination and a sequencing artifact. For each public chain, a later analysis derived a clonal expansion index from normalized ranks of inferred template counts within each repertoire. Generation probabilities in a later analysis came from a VDJ recombination model fitted to out-of-frame rearrangements, and those results were checked against IGoR. Hypergeometric tests were used in a later analysis to score TCR-TCR, TCR-HLA and TCR-CMV co-occurrence, with a repertoire-size bias correction applied to the TCR pairs. To estimate false discovery rates, a later analysis permuted the HLA or CMV assignments 20 times. In a later analysis, co-occurring TCRs were grouped using DBSCAN, and TCRdist sequence similarity was added for clustering within HLA-allele-positive subsets. Co-occurrence clustering excluded repertoires with fewer than 30,000 or more than 120,000 public chains, plus five with anomalous nucleotide sharing. TCRdb took this table from immuneACCESS and kept in-frame rearrangements with V and J called. Such tables lack part of the clones; where checked against another copy, unresolved V genes explain under half of the gap, and the rest is unexplained. The V and J calls and clone size were taken over from that table, and D and trimming were inferred from the DNA. The sample table shows around 90,000 clones, and 75% to 85% are seen once. The top ten clonotypes cover around 3% of the sample.

Here the chain combines TRBV6-5 and TRBJ2-7; a confident D gene designation cannot be given. The sequence came from a male donor in good health and CMV-seropositive. Material for sequencing was PBMCs. The sequenced DNA: TGTGCCAGCAGTTACGGCCAGAGGACCTACGAGCAGTACTTC. It specifies CASSYGQRTYEQYF.